Listed below are T cell receptor beta chains from one sample, sequenced in a study of control samples from healthy donors and cancer patients. Profiling relied on immunoSEQ multiplex PCR, and the TCRdb table lists in-frame clones only, not all of them. In the table there are 100,000 or so clones, under 90% of which are singletons. Specimen: blood. These TCRs come from a woman aged 45-65 years in good health. The CDR3 runs from the conserved cysteine through the conserved F or W. The D gene is left open where the match is weak. Some rows have no size entry. The others give once, few or many, or a class for an expanded clone.

j_call clone_size v_call d_call cdr3_nt cdr3_aa
TRBJ2-3 - TRBV9 - TGTGCCAGCAGCCGTATGGTTAGCACAGATACGCAGTATTTT CASSRMVSTDTQYF
TRBJ1-5 - TRBV18 - TGTGCCAGCTCACCACCGCAGGGTGGTGGCAATCAGCCCCAGCATTTT CASSPPQGGGNQPQHF
TRBJ2-7 - TRBV4-3 - TGCGCCAGCAGCCAATTCCGGGGAGGATACGAGCAGTACTTC CASSQFRGGYEQYF
TRBJ2-2 - TRBV2 - TGTGCCAGCAGTGAAACAGGGATGAACACCGGGGAGCTGTTTTTT CASSETGMNTGELFF
TRBJ1-5 - TRBV7-9 - TGTGCCAGCAGCGCCTACAGGGACCAGCCCCAGCATTTT CASSAYRDQPQHF
TRBJ1-1 - TRBV27 - TGTGCCGTCCGATTCGAAGCTTTCTTT CAVRFEAFF
TRBJ2-5 - TRBV7-3 TRBD2 TGTGCCAGCAGCCTCAACGGACTAGCGGGACAAGAGACCCAGTACTTC CASSLNGLAGQETQYF
TRBJ1-5 few TRBV6-2/TRBV6-3 TRBD1 TGTGCCAGCAGCCCCGACAGGGGGAAGGGGATCGGCAATCAGCCCCAGCATTTT CASSPDRGKGIGNQPQHF
TRBJ2-7 - TRBV7-2 - TGTGCCAGCAGCTCACTTATCGAGCAGTACTTC CASSSLIEQYF
TRBJ2-3 once TRBV5-4 TRBD2 TGTGCCAGCAGCTCCCCCAGCGGGGACACAGATACGCAGTATTTT CASSSPSGDTDTQYF
TRBJ2-5 few TRBV29-1 TRBD2 TGCAGCGTTGACAACTGGCGGGGGGCCCGAGAGACCCAGTACTTC CSVDNWRGARETQYF
TRBJ2-5 few TRBV19 - TGTGCCAGTAGTTGGGGGGAAGAGACCCAGTACTTC CASSWGEETQYF
TRBJ2-5 - TRBV7-8 TRBD2 TGTGCCAGCAGCCCAAAAGCGGGAGACAACCAAGAGACCCAGTACTTC CASSPKAGDNQETQYF
TRBJ2-1 - TRBV9 - TGTGCCAGCAGCGTAGACGGGGGCGCAACGGGCAATGAGCAGTTCTTC CASSVDGGATGNEQFF
TRBJ1-1 - TRBV4-2 - TGTGCCAGCAGCTACCTAGGGAGGGCTGAAGCTTTCTTT CASSYLGRAEAFF
TRBJ2-2 - TRBV6-2/TRBV6-3 TRBD2 TGTGCCAGCAGTTACCCGATGGTCGACGGGAGGGCCACCGGGGAGCTGTTTTTT CASSYPMVDGRATGELFF
TRBJ2-2 - TRBV19 - TGTGCCAGTAGACCCCGGGAGTCCCACACCGGGGAGCTGTTTTTT CASRPRESHTGELFF
TRBJ1-2 - TRBV10-3 - TGTGCCATCAGTGGGGGGGATTTAAACTATGGCTACACCTTC CAISGGDLNYGYTF
TRBJ2-5 once TRBV19 TRBD1 TGTGCCAGTACCTCAGGGGGACAGACCCAGTACTTC CASTSGGQTQYF
TRBJ2-3 - TRBV15 - TGTGCCACCAGCAGAGATCCGAATACAGGGAGGATCCCCTCCTCCACAGATACGCAGTATTTT CATSRDPNTGRIPSSTDTQYF